This TCR beta chain was obtained from a study of blood T cell repertoires in COVID-19. In the authors' workflow: Estimates of nucleated cell counts were drawn from the amplification of reference gene primers. The table came from immunoSEQ multiplex PCR; TCRdb's copy has only in-frame clones and leaves some out. That table supplies the V and J calls and clone size; D and trimming were determined from the DNA. Of about 82,000 clones in the sample, 85% to 90% are singletons; the top ten hold 1% to 1.5%. The sample taken for sequencing was PBMCs or T cells enriched from blood (not recorded which). The TCR sequence derives from a woman in her fifties or sixties with acute COVID-19.

CDR3 amino acids: CASSQELGATNQPQHF. DNA of the CDR3: TGCGCCAGCAGCCAAGAACTGGGGGCCACAAATCAGCCCCAGCATTTT. The V gene is TRBV4-1, the J gene TRBJ1-5; possible D gene TRBD1, 6 bases. The CDR3 spans 16 residues. Trimming took 0 bases from V and 4 from J, leaving 13 bases between them. Germline loops: CDR1 MGHRA, CDR2 YSYEKL.